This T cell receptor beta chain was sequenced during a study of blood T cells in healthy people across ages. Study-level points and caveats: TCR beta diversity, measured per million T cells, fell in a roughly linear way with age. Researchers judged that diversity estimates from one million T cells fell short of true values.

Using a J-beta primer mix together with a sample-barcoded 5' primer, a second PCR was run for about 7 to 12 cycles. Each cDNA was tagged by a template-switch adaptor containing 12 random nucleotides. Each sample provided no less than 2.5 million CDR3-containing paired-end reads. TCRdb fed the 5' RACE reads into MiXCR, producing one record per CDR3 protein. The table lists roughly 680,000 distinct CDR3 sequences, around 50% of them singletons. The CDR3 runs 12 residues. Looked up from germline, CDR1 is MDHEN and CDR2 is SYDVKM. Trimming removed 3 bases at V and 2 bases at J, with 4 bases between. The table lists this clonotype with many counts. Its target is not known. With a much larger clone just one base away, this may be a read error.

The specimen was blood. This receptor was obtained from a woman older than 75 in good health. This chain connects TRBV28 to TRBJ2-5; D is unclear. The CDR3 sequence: CASSFPQETQYF. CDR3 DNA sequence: TGTGCCAGCAGTTTCCCACAAGAGACCCAGTACTTC.